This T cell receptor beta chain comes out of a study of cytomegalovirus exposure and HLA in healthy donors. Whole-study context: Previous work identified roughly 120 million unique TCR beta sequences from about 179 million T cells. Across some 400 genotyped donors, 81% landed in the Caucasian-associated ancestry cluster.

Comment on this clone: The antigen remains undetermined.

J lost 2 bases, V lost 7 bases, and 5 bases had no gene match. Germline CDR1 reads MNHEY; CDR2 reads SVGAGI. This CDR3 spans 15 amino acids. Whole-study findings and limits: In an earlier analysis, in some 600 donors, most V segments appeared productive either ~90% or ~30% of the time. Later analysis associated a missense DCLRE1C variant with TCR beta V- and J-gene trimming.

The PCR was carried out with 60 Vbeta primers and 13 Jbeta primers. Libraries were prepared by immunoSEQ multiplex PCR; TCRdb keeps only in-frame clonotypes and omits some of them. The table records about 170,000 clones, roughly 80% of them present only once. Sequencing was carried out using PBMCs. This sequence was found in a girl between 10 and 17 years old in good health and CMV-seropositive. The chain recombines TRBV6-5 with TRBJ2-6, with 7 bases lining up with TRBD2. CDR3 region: CASNAGGAGANVLTF. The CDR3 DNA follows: TGTGCCAGCAATGCTGGGGGGGCTGGGGCCAACGTCCTGACTTTC.